The 6 T cell receptor beta chains reported below all come from one sample, sequenced in a study of blood T cell repertoires in COVID-19. Profiling relied on immunoSEQ multiplex PCR, and the TCRdb table lists in-frame clones only, not all of them. This sample has approximately 140,000 clones, with approximately 87% found just once. Sequenced material: peripheral blood. Every receptor here comes from a woman aged 40 to 50 with acute or convalescent COVID-19.

V is TRBV5-8 and J is TRBJ1-3; D gene unclear. The CDR3 is 17 amino acids. The germline V gene has CDR1 SGHTS and CDR2 YDEGEE. Trimming stripped 4 bases from V and 0 bases from J, with 17 bases between. CDR3 coding DNA: TGTGCCAGCAGCCTCTCCAATGGTCCACTCTCTGGAAACACCATATATTTT. Translating it yields CASSLSNGPLSGNTIYF.

This clone was detected a few times. The chain recombines TRBV5-5 with TRBJ2-7; maybe TRBD1 (6 bases). The CDR3 length is 15 residues. V gave up 4 bases and J gave up 2 bases, with 16 bases separating them. Germline V gene lookup returns CDR1 SGHKS and CDR2 YYEKEE (reference sequence). The CDR3 coding sequence is TGTGCCAGCAGCACTCTGACAGGCCGAGCCTACGAGCAGTACTTC. Protein product: CASSTLTGRAYEQYF.

V is TRBV9 and J is TRBJ2-1, with no clear D. The ends were cut back, 4 bases at V and 0 bases at J, with 8 bases in the middle. The CDR3 totals 14 residues. Germline V gives CDR1 SGDLS, CDR2 YYNGEE. The CDR3 DNA sequence: TGTGCCAGCAGCTCTGAGAGCTCCTACAATGAGCAGTTCTTC. Encoded protein: CASSSESSYNEQFF.

The chain has TRBV29-1 and TRBJ2-3, with 7 bases that match TRBD1. The germline V gene encodes CDR1 SQVTM and CDR2 ANQGSEA. This CDR3 contains 15 residues. Trimming removed 4 bases from V and 1 base from J; junction bases left unmatched: 8. CDR3 bases: TGCAGCGTTGGGGACAGTTTCATGGGCACAGATACGCAGTATTTT. Its translation is CSVGDSFMGTDTQYF.

V gene TRBV19 combines with J gene TRBJ2-1, with 8 bases fitting TRBD2. The CDR3 runs 16 residues. The trim removed 1 base at V and 8 bases at J, leaving 10 bases unmatched. Germline-derived CDR1 and CDR2 are LNHDA and SQIVND (reference sequence). The CDR3 DNA sequence: TGTGCCAGTAGTATAGGAAGCGGGAGAAGGGGGTATGAGCAGTTCTTC. Translated, it gives CASSIGSGRRGYEQFF. Supplemented by reference TRBV19 and TRBJ2-1, the full variable domain reads DGGITQSPKYLFRKEGQNVTLSCEQNLNHDAMYWYRQDPGQGLRLIYYSQIVNDFQKGDIAEGYSVSREKKESFPLTVTSAQKNPTAFYLCASSIGSGRRGYEQFFGPGTRLTVL.

The chain has TRBV18 and TRBJ1-2; 10 nucleotides align to TRBD1. V shed 5 bases and J 5 bases; nucleotides not matched to a gene: 8. CDR1 KGHSH and CDR2 LQKENI come from the germline V gene. The CDR3 length is 15 residues. CDR3 coding DNA: TGTGCCAGCTCATCCCGGGACAGGGGAATTTATGGCTACACCTTC. It codes for CASSSRDRGIYGYTF.